This TCR beta chain was identified during a study of T cells in Graves' hyperthyroidism and ophthalmopathy. Authors of the study amplified TCR beta CDR3 regions from RNA transcripts. TCR CDR3 regions were first amplified by RT-PCR with HTBI primers. TCRdb independently ran MiXCR on the multiplex PCR reads; one entry per CDR3 protein. The table has some 300,000 distinct CDR3 sequences, about 14% seen once. Lactation, pregnancy, other autoimmune disease or uncontrolled infection excluded patients. On the basis of clinical symptoms, serum thyroxine and TRAb, thyroid ultrasound and orbital computed tomography, diagnoses were made. It was at first hyperthyroidism diagnosis, before any ophthalmopathy symptoms, that the blood sample was taken. Extraction of PBMCs used roughly 9.3 ml of fresh peripheral blood. This clonotype appeared many times. The clonotype originates from a woman younger than 45 with Graves' hyperthyroidism that later progressed to Graves' ophthalmopathy. Source material: blood.

For the CDR3, the DNA is TGTGCCACCAGTGACCCCTTTGCGAAAGGGGATACGCAGTATTTT. It yields the protein CATSDPFAKGDTQYF. This sequence joins TRBV24-1 and TRBJ2-3; no definite D call. Trimming shortened V by 4 bases and J by 6 bases, and 16 bases separated the two germline ends. The CDR3 consists of 15 residues. Germline CDR1 is KGHDR and CDR2 is SFDVKD.